The 10 T cell receptor beta chains below were found in one sample sequenced in a study of technical replicates of blood from several donors. The assay was immunoSEQ multiplex PCR, and TCRdb's table has in-frame clones only and misses some. The sample carries about 73,000 clones, more than 90% recorded once. Specimen: PBMCs. All receptors derive from a human donor in good health. Some clones in this sample may be carry-over from other donors' samples.

The rearrangement joins TRBV11-1 to TRBJ2-7, with TRBD1 identical over 9 bases. Germline CDR1 SGHAT, CDR2 FQDESV (reference sequence). V was clipped by 5 bases and J by 1 base; unmatched bases: 12. This CDR3 contains 17 residues. This chain's CDR3 is CASSPGQGKVRSYEQYF. The CDR3 DNA sequence: TGTGCCAGCAGCCCGGGACAGGGAAAAGTTAGGTCCTACGAGCAGTACTTC.

V gene TRBV7-2 combines with J gene TRBJ1-5; unclear D gene. The CDR3 is 16 amino acids. Germline assignment: CDR1 SGHTA and CDR2 FQGNSA. V was trimmed by 0 bases and J by 1 base, leaving 10 bases between them. CDR3 region: CASSLAPGASNQPQHF. The CDR3 coding sequence is TGTGCCAGCAGCTTAGCCCCGGGAGCCAGCAATCAGCCCCAGCATTTT. Complete variable domain (other parts from reference TRBV7-2 and TRBJ1-5): GAGVSQSPSNKVTEKGKDVELRCDPISGHTALYWYRQSLGQGLEFLIYFQGNSAPDKSGLPSDRFSAERTGGSVSTLTIQRTQQEDSAVYLCASSLAPGASNQPQHFGDGTRLSIL.

The rearrangement uses TRBV13 and TRBJ1-2; D is possibly TRBD1 (6 bases). Germline V lookup: CDR1 PRHDT, CDR2 FYEKMQ (reference sequence). Trimming left V 3 bases short and J 3 bases short, with 14 bases between. This CDR3 is built from 15 residues. CDR3 bases: TGTGCCAGCAGCTTGGGTGTGACAGGAGACTATGGCTACACCTTC. Amino acids: CASSLGVTGDYGYTF.

V and J are TRBV9 and TRBJ2-7, with TRBD1 identical over 9 bases. The CDR3 runs 14 residues. The junction had 8 bases not matched to a gene; V was cut back by 4 bases and J by 6 bases. From germline, CDR1 is SGDLS and CDR2 YYNGEE. The CDR3, as DNA: TGTGCCAGCAGCATGCGAACAGGGGGCGCCGAGCAGTACTTC. This translates into CASSMRTGGAEQYF.

This clone was recorded only once. J is TRBJ2-7 and V is TRBV27, with D maybe TRBD1 (6 bases). V gave up 4 bases and J gave up 4 bases, with 14 bases separating them. Germline lookup yields CDR1 MNHEY and CDR2 SMNVEV (reference sequence). CDR3 length equals 14 residues. This CDR3 reads CASSSGQTIYEQYF. Here the CDR3 DNA reads TGTGCCAGCAGTTCAGGACAGACTATATACGAGCAGTACTTC.

The chain recombines TRBV7-2 with TRBJ2-7; no firm D call. Trimming stripped 5 bases from V and 3 bases from J, with 11 bases between. This CDR3 is built from 13 residues. Germline CDR1 reads SGHTA; CDR2 reads FQGNSA. The CDR3 DNA sequence: TGTGCCAGCAGCCAATGGCCTAGCTACGAGCAGTACTTC. Encoded protein: CASSQWPSYEQYF.

This clone was observed a single time. The V gene is TRBV5-4, the J gene TRBJ2-5; TRBD1 agrees at 7 bases. V was clipped by 1 base and J by 2 bases; unmatched bases: 5. Germline assignment: CDR1 SGHNT and CDR2 YYREEE (reference sequence). The CDR3 sequence is 15 residues long. Here the CDR3 reads CASSLPGQLQETQYF. For the CDR3, the DNA is TGTGCCAGCAGCTTGCCGGGACAGTTACAAGAGACCCAGTACTTC.

This sequence joins TRBV30 and TRBJ1-2, with 8 bases identical to TRBD1. Per the germline V gene, CDR1 is GTSNPN and CDR2 is SVGIG (reference sequence). The CDR3 consists of 13 residues. V was pared by 2 bases and J by 8 bases, with 7 bases of the junction left unmatched. CDR3 in DNA: TGTGCCTGGAGTATCGGACAGGGCGGCGGCTACACCTTC. Protein product: CAWSIGQGGGYTF.

The gene calls are TRBV4-2 and TRBJ2-5; D possibly corresponds to TRBD2 (6 bases). Germline assignment: CDR1 LGHNA and CDR2 YNFKEQ. This CDR3 is 15 amino acids long. V was trimmed by 1 base and J by 1 base, leaving 10 bases between them. The CDR3 is CASSQGKTSQETQYF. CDR3 in DNA: TGTGCCAGCAGCCAAGGGAAGACTAGCCAAGAGACCCAGTACTTC.

The rearrangement uses TRBV15 and TRBJ1-5; D call uncertain. V dropped 6 bases and J dropped 3 bases, with 15 bases sitting between them. The CDR3 loop spans 15 amino acids. Germline V gene sequence: CDR1 LNHNV, CDR2 YYDKDF (reference sequence). DNA for the CDR3: TGTGCCACCAGGCCTAGTGGCCTCCTCAATCAGCCCCAGCATTTT. Translation: CATRPSGLLNQPQHF.